Listed below are T cell receptor beta chains from one sample, sequenced in a study of T cells after yellow fever vaccination. TCRdb reprocessed the 5' RACE reads via MiXCR and lists one record per CDR3 protein. The sample lists 100,000 to 150,000 distinct CDR3 sequences, about 8.8% occurring once. The sample here was CD8+ T cells sorted from PBMCs, taken on the day of the yellow fever booster vaccination. The receptors here all came from a man between 18 and 29 years old who received the YFV17D yellow fever vaccine. The CDR3 runs from the conserved cysteine through the conserved F or W. Fields, in order: clone size, D gene, J gene, V gene, CDR3 protein, CDR3 DNA. D genes are given only for firm matches. Where a row states a size, it is once, few, many or the class of an expanded clone; other rows omit it.

clone_size: few; d_call: NA; j_call: TRBJ2-1; v_call: TRBV2; cdr3_aa: CASVQKENEQFF; cdr3_nt: TGTGCCAGCGTCCAGAAAGAGAATGAGCAGTTCTTC
clone_size: NA; d_call: NA; j_call: TRBJ2-1; v_call: TRBV7-9; cdr3_aa: CASSRKGGTSYNEQFF; cdr3_nt: TGTGCCAGCAGCCGAAAGGGGGGGACCTCCTACAATGAGCAGTTCTTC
clone_size: NA; d_call: NA; j_call: TRBJ2-1; v_call: TRBV5-4; cdr3_aa: CASSRPGLAFDEQFF; cdr3_nt: TGTGCCAGCAGTCGCCCGGGACTCGCATTCGATGAGCAGTTCTTC
clone_size: NA; d_call: TRBD2; j_call: TRBJ2-1; v_call: TRBV6-5; cdr3_aa: CASSQGRRTSWHEQFF; cdr3_nt: TGTGCCAGCAGCCAAGGCCGCCGGACTAGTTGGCATGAGCAGTTCTTC
clone_size: few; d_call: TRBD1; j_call: TRBJ1-2; v_call: TRBV7-9; cdr3_aa: CASSLGDRGDYGYTF; cdr3_nt: TGTGCCAGCAGCTTAGGGGACAGGGGTGACTATGGCTACACCTTC
clone_size: many; d_call: NA; j_call: TRBJ2-1; v_call: TRBV11-2; cdr3_aa: CASSLGGAPGNEQFF; cdr3_nt: TGTGCCAGCAGCTTAGGAGGGGCGCCCGGCAATGAGCAGTTCTTC
clone_size: few; d_call: NA; j_call: TRBJ2-2; v_call: TRBV6-5; cdr3_aa: CASSNQANTGELFF; cdr3_nt: TGTGCCAGCAGCAACCAGGCTAACACCGGGGAGCTGTTTTTT
clone_size: few; d_call: NA; j_call: TRBJ1-2; v_call: TRBV6-5; cdr3_aa: CASSYEAAYGYTF; cdr3_nt: TGTGCCAGCAGTTACGAGGCAGCCTATGGCTACACCTTC
clone_size: NA; d_call: NA; j_call: TRBJ2-1; v_call: TRBV4-1; cdr3_aa: CASSQGGYNEQFF; cdr3_nt: TGCGCCAGCAGCCAAGGGGGATACAATGAGCAGTTCTTC
clone_size: few; d_call: TRBD1; j_call: TRBJ2-7; v_call: TRBV7-2; cdr3_aa: CASSLAFGTGIYEQYF; cdr3_nt: TGTGCCAGCAGCTTAGCTTTCGGGACAGGGATCTACGAGCAGTACTTC
clone_size: NA; d_call: NA; j_call: TRBJ1-1; v_call: TRBV7-9; cdr3_aa: CASSLAQGGMNTEAFF; cdr3_nt: TGTGCCAGCAGCTTAGCGCAAGGGGGAATGAACACTGAAGCTTTCTTT
clone_size: many; d_call: NA; j_call: TRBJ1-1; v_call: TRBV4-1; cdr3_aa: CASSQGANTEAFF; cdr3_nt: TGCGCCAGCAGCCAAGGGGCAAACACTGAAGCTTTCTTT
clone_size: NA; d_call: NA; j_call: TRBJ1-5; v_call: TRBV7-9; cdr3_aa: CASSLDRYNQPQHF; cdr3_nt: TGTGCCAGCAGCTTAGACAGATACAATCAGCCCCAGCATTTT
clone_size: few; d_call: NA; j_call: TRBJ1-1; v_call: TRBV10-2; cdr3_aa: CASEGIQIWGTEAFF; cdr3_nt: TGCGCCAGCGAGGGTATCCAAATCTGGGGAACTGAAGCTTTCTTT
clone_size: few; d_call: NA; j_call: TRBJ1-5; v_call: TRBV9; cdr3_aa: CASSVGGTAAQPQHF; cdr3_nt: TGTGCCAGCAGCGTAGGCGGGACGGCGGCCCAGCCCCAGCATTTT
clone_size: few; d_call: TRBD1; j_call: TRBJ2-5; v_call: TRBV6-5; cdr3_aa: CASSEGKYDRAQETQYF; cdr3_nt: TGTGCCAGCAGCGAAGGGAAATACGACAGGGCACAAGAGACCCAGTACTTC
clone_size: few; d_call: NA; j_call: TRBJ1-2; v_call: TRBV7-2; cdr3_aa: CASSIDYGYTF; cdr3_nt: TGTGCCAGCAGCATAGACTATGGCTACACCTTC
clone_size: few; d_call: TRBD2; j_call: TRBJ2-7; v_call: TRBV20-1; cdr3_aa: CSARDTQRGPSYEQYF; cdr3_nt: TGCAGTGCTAGAGATACCCAGCGGGGGCCTTCCTACGAGCAGTACTTC
clone_size: NA; d_call: NA; j_call: TRBJ1-1; v_call: TRBV4-3; cdr3_aa: CASSQDPGTRETEAFF; cdr3_nt: TGCGCCAGCAGCCAAGACCCCGGGACCCGAGAAACTGAAGCTTTCTTT
clone_size: NA; d_call: NA; j_call: TRBJ2-7; v_call: TRBV6-6; cdr3_aa: CASSETATRFTYEQYF; cdr3_nt: TGTGCCAGCAGTGAAACCGCGACAAGGTTCACCTACGAGCAGTACTTC
clone_size: many; d_call: NA; j_call: TRBJ2-2; v_call: TRBV20-1; cdr3_aa: CSARDVGLNTGELFF; cdr3_nt: TGCAGTGCTAGAGATGTCGGCTTGAACACCGGGGAGCTGTTTTTT
clone_size: few; d_call: NA; j_call: TRBJ1-1; v_call: TRBV4-1; cdr3_aa: CASSPSTGQAVNTEAFF; cdr3_nt: TGCGCCAGCAGCCCCTCCACGGGACAAGCGGTGAACACTGAAGCTTTCTTT